This TCR beta chain was captured in a study of shared clonotypes between healthy human individuals. With respect to this clone: Its antigen is as yet unknown.

All donors were healthy HIV-negative adults lacking recent acute infections or vaccinations. Researchers partitioned CD4+ cells into CD45RA+ naive and CD45RA-negative memory subsets. V was clipped by 1 base and J by 6 bases, with 10 bases between them. Germline CDR1 reads MGHRA; CDR2 reads YSYEKL. The CDR3 is 14 amino acids. Method: immunoSEQ multiplex PCR; TCRdb's copy keeps in-frame clones and lacks some. The table lists approximately 530,000 clones, 95% to 97% of them singletons. Findings and caveats of the study: It was the non-shared clonotypes that had lower generation probabilities than clonotypes shared by all four donors. In having few donors, the study represented limited genetic and exposure-history diversity.

This receptor was taken from a young woman in good health. The chain carries TRBV4-1 and TRBJ1-5; D not resolved. Sequencing input: naive CD4+ T cells sorted from blood. The subset was: CD45RA+ positively selected. For the CDR3, the DNA is TGCGCCAGCAGCCAAGGGGTACTCTCTCAGCCCCAGCATTTT. Its translation is CASSQGVLSQPQHF.